A selection of T cell receptor beta chains follows, all from one sample in a study of blood T cell repertoires in COVID-19. Data came from immunoSEQ multiplex PCR; TCRdb stores just in-frame clones and leaves some out. The sample holds fewer than 350,000 clones, around 84% seen once. The specimen was PBMCs or T cells enriched from blood (not recorded which). The receptors stem from a woman in her 30s who had been exposed to COVID-19. Each CDR3 is given with its conserved first and last residue. D genes are given only for firm matches. Clone size is shown for a subset of rows, as once, few, many or a class of expanded clone.

clone_size | j_call | v_call | d_call | cdr3_nt | cdr3_aa
- | TRBJ2-2 | TRBV30 | - | TGTGCCTGGAGACTCCAGCGGGTATTCACCGGGGAGCTGTTTTTT | CAWRLQRVFTGELFF
- | TRBJ2-1 | TRBV24-1 | TRBD1 | TGTGCCACCAGTAACTCGGGACAGGGATTAGGGAATCGCAATGAGCAGTTCTTC | CATSNSGQGLGNRNEQFF
- | TRBJ1-1 | TRBV5-1 | TRBD1 | TGCGCCAGCAGCTTGGAGGCCTGGCAGGGGGACACTGAAGCTTTCTTT | CASSLEAWQGDTEAFF
once | TRBJ2-2 | TRBV3-1/TRBV3-2 | TRBD1 | TGTGCCAGCAGCCAAGGACAGGGGGCCGGGGAGCTGTTTTTT | CASSQGQGAGELFF
- | TRBJ2-3 | TRBV4-2 | - | TGTGCCAGCAGCCCTTTAACTAGCACAGATACGCAGTATTTT | CASSPLTSTDTQYF
- | TRBJ2-7 | TRBV27 | - | TGTGCCAGCAGTATTAGCGGACAGGTCACCTACGAGCAGTACTTC | CASSISGQVTYEQYF
- | TRBJ1-2 | TRBV30 | TRBD1 | TGTGCCTGGAGTACAATTTTGACAGGGCGCAACTATGGCTACACCTTC | CAWSTILTGRNYGYTF
- | TRBJ2-7 | TRBV7-2 | TRBD1 | TGTGCCAGCAGCTTAGCGAGGGAACAAGGACAGGGTTCCTACGAGCAGTACTTC | CASSLAREQGQGSYEQYF
- | TRBJ1-1 | TRBV27 | TRBD1 | TGTGCCAGCAGTACTGGGACAGGGGTGGTGAACACTGAAGCTTTCTTT | CASSTGTGVVNTEAFF
- | TRBJ2-1 | TRBV5-1 | - | TGCGCCAGCAGCCTATGGGGAGCTAGCCAATTTGAGCAGTTCTTC | CASSLWGASQFEQFF
- | TRBJ1-1 | TRBV7-9 | - | TGTGCCAGCAGCTTAGGGACCAGGGGTGACACTGAAGCTTTCTTT | CASSLGTRGDTEAFF
- | TRBJ2-7 | TRBV18 | - | TGTGCCAGCTCACCAGACACCTACGAGCAGTACTTC | CASSPDTYEQYF
- | TRBJ2-1 | TRBV20-1 | TRBD2 | TGCAGTGCTAGTATTGAGCGGGGCTACAATGAGCAGTTCTTC | CSASIERGYNEQFF
- | TRBJ1-1 | TRBV5-1 | - | TGCGCCAGCAGCTTGGATGGCGTAGGGGTGGGCACTGAAGCTTTCTTT | CASSLDGVGVGTEAFF
- | TRBJ2-5 | TRBV7-6 | - | TGTGCCAGCAGCTTCGATTGGGGGCCCCAAGAGACCCAGTACTTC | CASSFDWGPQETQYF
- | TRBJ2-1 | TRBV21-1 | - | TGTGCCAGCAGCCCCGTGTTATCCAATGAGCAGTTCTTC | CASSPVLSNEQFF
- | TRBJ2-3 | TRBV5-1 | TRBD2 | TGCGCCAGCACCCTGGGAGGGAGCCAAAACACAGATACGCAGTATTTT | CASTLGGSQNTDTQYF
- | TRBJ2-7 | TRBV28 | TRBD2 | TGTGCCAGCAGTTTAGGTAGCGGGAGGGCTGGGGGCGAGCAGTACTTC | CASSLGSGRAGGEQYF